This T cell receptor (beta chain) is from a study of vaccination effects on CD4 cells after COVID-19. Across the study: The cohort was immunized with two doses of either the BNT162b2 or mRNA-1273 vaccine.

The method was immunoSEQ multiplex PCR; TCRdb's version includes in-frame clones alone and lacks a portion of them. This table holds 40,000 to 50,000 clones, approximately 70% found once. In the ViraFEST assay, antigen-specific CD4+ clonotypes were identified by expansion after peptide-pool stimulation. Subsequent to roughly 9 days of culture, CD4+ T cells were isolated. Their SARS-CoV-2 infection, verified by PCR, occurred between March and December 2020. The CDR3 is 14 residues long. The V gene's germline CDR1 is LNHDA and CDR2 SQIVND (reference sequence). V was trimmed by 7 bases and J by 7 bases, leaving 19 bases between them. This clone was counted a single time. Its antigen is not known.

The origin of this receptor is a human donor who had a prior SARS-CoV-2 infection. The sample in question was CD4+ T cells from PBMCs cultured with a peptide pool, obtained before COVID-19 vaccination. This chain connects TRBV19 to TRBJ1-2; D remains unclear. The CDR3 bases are TGTGCCAGTACCCCCACGTTAGGGCTGAGTGGCTACACCTTC. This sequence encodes CASTPTLGLSGYTF.